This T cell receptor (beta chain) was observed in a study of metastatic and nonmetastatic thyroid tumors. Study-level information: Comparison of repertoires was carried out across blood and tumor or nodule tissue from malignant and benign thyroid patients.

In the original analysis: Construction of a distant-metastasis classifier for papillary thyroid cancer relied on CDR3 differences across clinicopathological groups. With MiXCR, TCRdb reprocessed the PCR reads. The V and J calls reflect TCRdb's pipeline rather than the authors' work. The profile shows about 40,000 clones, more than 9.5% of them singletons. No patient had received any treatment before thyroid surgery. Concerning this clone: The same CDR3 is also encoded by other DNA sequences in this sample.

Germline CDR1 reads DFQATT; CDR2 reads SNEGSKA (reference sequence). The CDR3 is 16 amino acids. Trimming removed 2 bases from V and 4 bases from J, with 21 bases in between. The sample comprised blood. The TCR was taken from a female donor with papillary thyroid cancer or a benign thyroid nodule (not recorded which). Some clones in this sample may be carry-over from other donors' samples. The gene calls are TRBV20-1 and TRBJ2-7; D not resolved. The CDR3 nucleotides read TGCAGTGCTAGATCATTTTCTAGGTTAGGTGTATACGAGCAGTACTTC. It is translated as CSARSFSRLGVYEQYF.